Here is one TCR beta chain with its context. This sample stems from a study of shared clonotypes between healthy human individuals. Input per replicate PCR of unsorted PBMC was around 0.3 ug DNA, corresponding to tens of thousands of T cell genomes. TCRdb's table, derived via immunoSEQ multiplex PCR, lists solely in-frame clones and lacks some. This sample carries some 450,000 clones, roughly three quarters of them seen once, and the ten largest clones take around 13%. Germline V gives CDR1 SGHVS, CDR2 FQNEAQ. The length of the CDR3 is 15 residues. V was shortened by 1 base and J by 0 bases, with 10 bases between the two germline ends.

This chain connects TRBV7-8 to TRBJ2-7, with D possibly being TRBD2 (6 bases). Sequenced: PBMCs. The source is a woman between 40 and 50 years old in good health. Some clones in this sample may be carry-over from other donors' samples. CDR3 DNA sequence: TGTGCCAGCAGCTTAGGCGGGGCGAGCTCCTACGAGCAGTACTTC. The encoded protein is CASSLGGASSYEQYF.